The entry below describes one T cell receptor (beta chain). The antigen remains unidentified. This sample is drawn from a study of T cell responses to AZD1222 COVID-19 vaccine. TCRdb's copy holds only in-frame clones and misses some; the assay was immunoSEQ multiplex PCR. The repertoire has approximately 100,000 clones, around nine tenths of them found once; the top ten carry more than 2.5%. V shed 0 bases, J shed 5 bases, and the junction held 4 bases outside the gene matches. In germline, CDR1 is GTSNPN, CDR2 SVGIG (reference sequence). The CDR3 covers 15 residues. Notes on the study in general: AZD1222 recipients seropositive at baseline numbered only five to seven. Receipt of two AZD1222 doses was followed by a rise in Spike-specific TCR breadth and depth.

The rearrangement links TRBV30 to TRBJ2-5; 12 bases are a match to TRBD2. Specimen: peripheral blood, collected 28 days after the second dose of the MenACWY control vaccine. This receptor was identified in an adult who received the MenACWY meningococcal vaccine as a control. The CDR3 nucleotides are TGTGCCTGGAGTGTCTCCGGGACTAGCGGGGAGACCCAGTACTTC. Protein sequence: CAWSVSGTSGETQYF.